This T cell receptor beta chain was profiled in a study of OX40 agonist ivuxolimab in advanced cancers. Study context: It was permissible to have had prior anti-PD-1, anti-PD-L1 or anti-CTLA-4 therapy, and around 40% had some. Findings and caveats of the study: Among expanded peripheral T cells, antigen specificity went undetermined.

The trim removed 0 bases at V and 2 bases at J, leaving 4 bases unmatched. This CDR3 has 15 residues. Germline CDR1 SGDLS, CDR2 YYNGEE. As to this clone: The antigen is not known.

Data came from immunoSEQ multiplex PCR; TCRdb stores just in-frame clones and leaves some out. The sample shows tens of thousands of clones, approximately 84% of them seen only once. Specimen: CD4+ or CD8+ T cells sorted from blood, collected in a trial of the OX40 agonist ivuxolimab. The source is an adult with an advanced solid tumor such as melanoma, head and neck, liver or kidney cancer. V and J are TRBV9 and TRBJ2-7; 8 bases align to TRBD1. Here the CDR3 reads CASSVGTGPTYEQYF. The CDR3 DNA reads as TGTGCCAGCAGCGTAGGGACAGGGCCGACCTACGAGCAGTACTTC.